A single sample is the source of the 16 T cell receptor beta chains below, sequenced in a study of OX40 agonist ivuxolimab in advanced cancers. Libraries were prepared by immunoSEQ multiplex PCR; TCRdb keeps only in-frame clonotypes and omits some of them. The table lists 68,000 or so clones, around 82% of them singletons. Sequenced here: CD4+ or CD8+ T cells sorted from blood, sampled in a trial of the OX40 agonist ivuxolimab. Source of these receptors: an adult with an advanced solid tumor such as melanoma, head and neck, liver or kidney cancer.

This chain joins TRBV28 and TRBJ2-3; TRBD2 agrees at 12 bases. There are 16 residues in the CDR3. Germline lookup yields CDR1 MDHEN and CDR2 SYDVKM. Losses at the gene ends were 8 bases for V and 0 bases for J; bases not matched to a gene: 6. This chain's CDR3 is CASPPLAGGSTDTQYF. The CDR3 DNA is TGTGCCAGCCCTCCCCTAGCGGGGGGGAGCACAGATACGCAGTATTTT.

The V and J genes are TRBV5-1 and TRBJ1-1; D ambiguous. In germline, CDR1 is SGHRS, CDR2 YFSETQ. The V end was cut by 0 bases, the J end by 6 bases, with 12 bases between. The CDR3 is 14 amino acids. The CDR3 DNA sequence: TGCGCCAGCAGCTTGGCCCCTGGCCCCCCTGAAGCTTTCTTT. Translated: CASSLAPGPPEAFF.

The CDR3 region is CASSLLLKETQYF. The CDR3 coding sequence is TGTGCCAGCAGCCTACTATTAAAAGAGACCCAGTACTTC. The rearrangement links TRBV7-2 to TRBJ2-5, with D uncertain. V shed 5 bases and J shed 3 bases, with 10 bases lying between them. The CDR3 extends over 13 amino acids. The germline CDR1 and CDR2 sequences are SGHTA and FQGNSA.

The count of this clone is one. V gene TRBV5-1 combines with J gene TRBJ2-3; D may be TRBD1 (6 bases). The CDR3 sequence is 13 residues long. Germline CDR1 is SGHRS and CDR2 is YFSETQ. The germline V and J ends were trimmed by 0 bases and 8 bases, with 10 bases remaining between them. The chain's CDR3 is CASSLAGDRTQYF. CDR3 coding DNA: TGCGCCAGCAGCTTGGCAGGGGATCGTACGCAGTATTTT.

The chain combines TRBV7-9 with TRBJ1-2; unclear D gene. There are 13 residues in the CDR3. Trimming cost V 4 bases and J 7 bases, with 13 bases left between them. Germline V CDR1 and CDR2: SEHNR, FQNEAQ (reference sequence). CDR3 nucleotides: TGTGCCAGCAGCTCGTCCTGGGTAGGTGGCTACACCTTC. Its protein is CASSSSWVGGYTF.

The chain joins TRBV18 to TRBJ2-6; unclear D gene. V was trimmed by 2 bases and J by 0 bases, leaving 14 bases between them. CDR3 size: 18 residues. From germline, CDR1 is KGHSH and CDR2 LQKENI. CDR3 loop: CASSPSWDWSSGANVLTF. The DNA for the CDR3 is TGTGCCAGCTCACCATCGTGGGATTGGTCCTCTGGGGCCAACGTCCTGACTTTC.

This CDR3 is CASSEWMGSGETQYF. CDR3 nucleotide sequence: TGTGCCAGCAGCGAATGGATGGGGTCGGGAGAGACCCAGTACTTC. The chain links TRBV9 to TRBJ2-5; D uncertain. V was trimmed by 3 bases and J by 4 bases, leaving 16 bases between them. From germline, CDR1 is SGDLS and CDR2 YYNGEE. This CDR3 spans 15 amino acids.

This chain links TRBV6-1 with TRBJ2-1; D might be TRBD2 (6 bases). V shed 2 bases and J shed 9 bases, with 14 bases lying between them. The CDR3 totals 14 residues. Germline CDR1 MNHNS, CDR2 SASEGT. CDR3 protein: CASSEILAEGEQFF. In DNA form, the CDR3 reads TGTGCCAGCAGTGAAATCCTGGCGGAGGGTGAGCAGTTCTTC.

The chain recombines TRBV5-6 with TRBJ2-3; 8 bases align to TRBD1. The ends lost 2 bases at V and 1 base at J; junction bases unmatched: 6. The CDR3 has 16 residues. Germline loops: CDR1 SGHDT, CDR2 YYEEEE. The DNA of the CDR3 is TGTGCCAGCAGCTTCTACAGGGGGTCGGGCACAGATACGCAGTATTTT. Protein: CASSFYRGSGTDTQYF.

The chain employs TRBV10-3 and TRBJ2-2; 10 bases are a match to TRBD1. The trim removed 0 bases at V and 5 bases at J, leaving 6 bases unmatched. There are 17 residues in the CDR3. Per the germline V gene, CDR1 is ENHRY and CDR2 is SYGVKD. CDR3 region: CAISESLGQGLTGELFF. CDR3 coding DNA: TGTGCCATCAGTGAGTCATTGGGACAGGGGCTGACCGGGGAGCTGTTTTTT.

V is TRBV10-2 and J is TRBJ1-1; 12 positions agree with TRBD1. Per germline, CDR1 WSHSY and CDR2 SAAADI. CDR3 size: 18 residues. Germline trimming cut 6 bases from V and 1 base from J; bases unmatched to any gene: 12. CDR3 sequence reads: CASRPIPGQGAPNTEAFF. CDR3 coding DNA: TGCGCCAGCAGACCCATACCGGGACAGGGGGCCCCGAACACTGAAGCTTTCTTT.

The chain combines TRBV9 with TRBJ2-1, with 7 nucleotides matching TRBD2. The CDR3 spans 16 residues. V dropped 0 bases and J dropped 3; count of bases not matched to a gene: 6. Germline V CDR1 and CDR2: SGDLS, YYNGEE. Here the CDR3 DNA reads TGTGCCAGCAGCGTAGAAGGGCTAGCGGTCTACAATGAGCAGTTCTTC. This gives the protein CASSVEGLAVYNEQFF. The full variable domain, its missing parts supplied by reference TRBV9 and TRBJ2-1, is DSGVTQTPKHLITATGQRVTLRCSPRSGDLSVYWYQQSLDQGLQFLIQYYNGEERAKGNILERFSAQQFPDLHSELNLSSLELGDSALYFCASSVEGLAVYNEQFFGPGTRLTVL.

Only one count was recorded for this clone. This chain uses TRBV5-1 with TRBJ2-2; TRBD1 matches 10 bases. Trimming took 7 bases from V and 4 from J; bases not matched to a gene: 4. Germline CDR1 is SGHRS and CDR2 is YFSETQ. This CDR3 has 14 residues. For the CDR3, the DNA is TGCGCCAGCCGGACAGGGGGGCCCACCGGGGAGCTGTTTTTT. Protein: CASRTGGPTGELFF.

This chain connects TRBV7-9 to TRBJ1-2, with TRBD1 as a possible D gene (6 bases). Trimming cost V 5 bases and J 4 bases, with 14 bases left between them. Germline V gene data show CDR1 as SEHNR and CDR2 as FQNEAQ (reference sequence). The CDR3 covers 14 residues. The CDR3 nucleotides read TGTGCCAGCAGCCCCGGGACAAAGGGCTATGGCTACACCTTC. It encodes CASSPGTKGYGYTF. Based on the CDR3 plus reference TRBV7-9 and TRBJ1-2, the full variable domain is DTGVSQNPRHKITKRGQNVTFRCDPISEHNRLYWYRQTLGQGPEFLTYFQNEAQLEKSRLLSDRFSAERPKGSFSTLEIQRTEQGDSAMYLCASSPGTKGYGYTFGSGTRLTVV.

The chain's CDR3 is CASSLPRGSMNTEAFF. The CDR3 DNA sequence: TGTGCCAGCAGCCTACCACGGGGCAGCATGAACACTGAAGCTTTCTTT. This chain joins TRBV11-2 and TRBJ1-1; D is possibly TRBD1 (5 bases). Germline CDR1 reads SGHAT; CDR2 reads FQNNGV. V was shortened by 5 bases and J by 0 bases, with 16 bases between the two germline ends. This CDR3 region has 16 residues.

The chain joins TRBV6-4 to TRBJ2-1; D remains unclear. V was shortened by 3 bases and J by 3 bases, with 6 bases between the two germline ends. CDR1 and CDR2 from the germline V gene are MRHNA and SNTAGT. This CDR3 is 13 amino acids long. The CDR3, as DNA: TGTGCCAGCAGTGAAAGGTACTACAATGAGCAGTTCTTC. Its translation is CASSERYYNEQFF.